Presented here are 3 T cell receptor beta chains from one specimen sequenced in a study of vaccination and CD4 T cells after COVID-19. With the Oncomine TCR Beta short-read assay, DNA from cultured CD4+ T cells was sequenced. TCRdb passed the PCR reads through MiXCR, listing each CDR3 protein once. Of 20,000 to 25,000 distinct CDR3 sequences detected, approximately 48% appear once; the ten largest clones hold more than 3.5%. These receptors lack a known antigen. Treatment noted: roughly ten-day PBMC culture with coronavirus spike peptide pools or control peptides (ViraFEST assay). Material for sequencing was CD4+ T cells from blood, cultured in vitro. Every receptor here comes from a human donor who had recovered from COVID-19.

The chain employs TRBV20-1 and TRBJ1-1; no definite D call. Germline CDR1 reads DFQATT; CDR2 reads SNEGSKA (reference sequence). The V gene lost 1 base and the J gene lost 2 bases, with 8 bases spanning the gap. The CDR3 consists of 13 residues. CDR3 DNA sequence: TGCAGTGCTAGAGTAGGGATTAACACTGAAGCTTTCTTT. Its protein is CSARVGINTEAFF.

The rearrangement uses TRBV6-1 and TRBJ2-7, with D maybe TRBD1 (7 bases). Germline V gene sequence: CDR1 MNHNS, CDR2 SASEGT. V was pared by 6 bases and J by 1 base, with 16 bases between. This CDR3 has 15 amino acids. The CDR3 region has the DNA TGTGCCAGCAGAAATGACAGGGCGGGGTCCTACGAGCAGTACTTC. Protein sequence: CASRNDRAGSYEQYF.

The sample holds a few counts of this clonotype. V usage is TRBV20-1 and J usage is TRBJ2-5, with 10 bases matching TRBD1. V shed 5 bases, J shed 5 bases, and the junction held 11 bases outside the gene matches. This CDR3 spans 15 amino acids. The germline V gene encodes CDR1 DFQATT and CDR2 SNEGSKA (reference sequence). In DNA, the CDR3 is TGCAGTGCTTCCCCCGGGACAGGGGCGGGGGAGACCCAGTACTTC. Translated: CSASPGTGAGETQYF.